The 21 T cell receptor beta chains below come from one sample, sequenced in a study of blood T cells in healthy people across ages. Primers used in a second PCR of about 7 to 12 cycles were a sample-barcoded 5' primer and a J-beta primer mix. TCRdb processed the 5' RACE reads anew with MiXCR; each CDR3 protein has one entry. Here the sample spans around 400,000 distinct CDR3 sequences, about 52% being singletons. What was sequenced was blood. Receptors were obtained from a man between 60 and 75 years old in good health.

This clonotype was recorded only once. J is TRBJ1-5 and V is TRBV20-1, with D possibly TRBD1 on 5 matching bases. CDR3 length equals 17 residues. The ends were cut back, 1 base at V and 6 bases at J, with 22 bases in the middle. Germline CDR1 and CDR2: DFQATT and SNEGSKA (reference sequence). The CDR3: CSARAHPQVSAGQPQHF. The CDR3 DNA is TGCAGTGCTAGAGCCCATCCACAGGTATCAGCAGGTCAGCCCCAGCATTTT.

V gene TRBV7-9 combines with J gene TRBJ2-5; 10 bases agree with TRBD1. This CDR3 has 15 amino acids. J gave up 5 bases and V 5 bases, and 8 bases lay outside the gene matches. The germline V gene encodes CDR1 SEHNR and CDR2 FQNEAQ (reference sequence). The CDR3 DNA is TGTGCCAGCAGCCCCTGGACAGGGGGGTCGGAGACCCAGTACTTC. This gives the protein CASSPWTGGSETQYF. The entire variable domain, with the rest obtained from reference TRBV7-9 and TRBJ2-5, is as follows: DTGVSQNPRHKITKRGQNVTFRCDPISEHNRLYWYRQTLGQGPEFLTYFQNEAQLEKSRLLSDRFSAERPKGSFSTLEIQRTEQGDSAMYLCASSPWTGGSETQYFGPGTRLLVL.

This clonotype occurred a few times. CDR3: CSARGTGQSSGANVLTF. DNA of the CDR3: TGCAGTGCTAGAGGAACAGGACAATCCTCTGGGGCCAACGTCCTGACTTTC. The chain has TRBV20-1 and TRBJ2-6, with D perhaps TRBD1 (5 bases). V shed 1 base and J shed 0 bases, with 13 bases lying between them. The germline V gene has CDR1 DFQATT and CDR2 SNEGSKA (reference sequence). CDR3 length: 17 residues.

This clonotype was counted a few times. The chain recombines TRBV3-1 with TRBJ2-7; possible D gene TRBD1, 6 bases. Trimming cost V 4 bases and J 2 bases, with 21 bases left between them. CDR3 length equals 17 residues. Germline V gene lookup returns CDR1 LGHDT and CDR2 YNNKEL (reference sequence). The CDR3 reads CASSLRPGTTTAYEQYF. The CDR3 nucleotides are TGTGCCAGCAGCCTCCGTCCGGGGACAACGACCGCCTACGAGCAGTACTTC.

This clonotype was observed a few times. Just one base apart from a much larger clone, this may be a read error. The V and J genes are TRBV5-1 and TRBJ2-7; 10 bases agree with TRBD1. The trim removed 4 bases at V and 5 bases at J, leaving 6 bases unmatched. CDR3 length: 14 residues. Germline V CDR1 and CDR2: SGHRS, YFSETQ. CDR3 residues: CASSVRDRGHEQYF. The CDR3, as DNA: TGCGCCAGCAGCGTACGGGACAGGGGCCACGAGCAGTACTTC.

This chain connects TRBV4-3 to TRBJ2-7, with 7 bases matching TRBD2. V shed 0 bases, J shed 0 bases, and the junction held 5 bases outside the gene matches. Germline CDR1 LGHNA, CDR2 YSLEER. The CDR3 is made up of 16 amino acids. The chain's CDR3 is CASSQDSSGASYEQYF. CDR3 nucleotide sequence: TGCGCCAGCAGCCAAGATTCAAGCGGGGCCTCCTACGAGCAGTACTTC.

The V gene is TRBV20-1, the J gene TRBJ2-5; D is possibly TRBD1 or TRBD2 (5 bases each). The length of the CDR3 is 15 residues. Between the trimmed V and J ends, which lost 6 bases and 2 bases, there was a span of 19 bases. Germline V gives CDR1 DFQATT, CDR2 SNEGSKA (reference sequence). DNA for the CDR3: TGCAGTGCCCAGTTATCCGGGACCCTACAAGAGACCCAGTACTTC. This encodes CSAQLSGTLQETQYF.

In this sample, this clonotype turned up a few times. This chain connects TRBV5-1 to TRBJ2-3, with D perhaps matching TRBD1 (6 bases). Germline CDR1 reads SGHRS; CDR2 reads YFSETQ. V shed 3 bases and J shed 8 bases, with 19 bases lying between them. The CDR3 is made up of 15 amino acids. CDR3 protein: CASSSSRTAAGTQYF. As DNA, the CDR3 is TGCGCCAGCAGCTCTTCACGGACAGCCGCTGGTACGCAGTATTTT.

The genes are TRBV4-2 and TRBJ1-1; unclear D gene. This CDR3 spans 15 amino acids. Deletions cut 1 base from V and 0 bases from J, with 9 bases between. CDR1 is LGHNA, CDR2 YNFKEQ, per germline. This chain's CDR3 is CASSQGIAMNTEAFF. CDR3 nucleotide sequence: TGTGCCAGCAGCCAAGGGATTGCCATGAACACTGAAGCTTTCTTT.

This clonotype came up once. At one end, the junction sequence differs from germline, possibly due to a read error. The chain couples TRBV7-6 to TRBJ1-2; D remains ambiguous. Germline CDR1 reads SGHVS; CDR2 reads FNYEAQ. The CDR3 has 14 amino acids. In nucleotides, the CDR3 is TGTGCCAGCACCAACCAGCCCGGCGGCTATGGCCACACCTTC. Amino acids: CASTNQPGGYGHTF.

This chain joins TRBV12-3 or TRBV12-4 and TRBJ2-1; 8 bases fit TRBD2. V shed 3 bases, J shed 8 bases, and the junction held 6 bases outside the gene matches. The length of the CDR3 is 14 residues. The CDR3 is CASSFGGAIHEQFF. CDR3 nucleotides: TGTGCCAGCAGTTTCGGGGGGGCGATCCATGAGCAGTTCTTC.

The chain recombines TRBV6-1 with TRBJ2-7; 10 nucleotides agree with TRBD1. Germline V lookup: CDR1 MNHNS, CDR2 SASEGT. V was pared by 0 bases and J by 3 bases, with 5 bases of the junction left unmatched. This CDR3 comprises 16 residues. CDR3 coding DNA: TGTGCCAGCAGTGAAGCGGGGACAGGGGTCCTCTACGAGCAGTACTTC. Its protein is CASSEAGTGVLYEQYF.

This rearrangement joins TRBV5-1 to TRBJ2-2; 9 bases match TRBD2. V dropped 0 bases and J dropped 6; count of bases not matched to a gene: 3. CDR1 and CDR2 from the germline V gene are SGHRS and YFSETQ. This CDR3 has 15 amino acids. Here the CDR3 reads CASSLGLAGSGELFF. In nucleotides, the CDR3 is TGCGCCAGCAGCTTGGGCCTAGCGGGGTCCGGGGAGCTGTTTTTT.

The J gene is TRBJ2-5, the V gene TRBV24-1, with D unresolved. Germline V gene data show CDR1 as KGHDR and CDR2 as SFDVKD. The CDR3 is 12 amino acids. With 3 bases removed from V and 4 bases from J, the gap between germline ends came to 5 bases. CDR3: CATSDRLETQYF. In nucleotides, the CDR3 is TGTGCCACCAGTGATCGCCTAGAGACCCAGTACTTC.

The V gene is TRBV4-3, the J gene TRBJ2-1; D is unclear. This CDR3 is 14 amino acids long. Germline V gives CDR1 LGHNA, CDR2 YSLEER. V dropped 1 base and J dropped 4 bases, with 8 bases sitting between them. The CDR3 protein is CASSQGTRYNEQFF. In nucleotides, the CDR3 is TGCGCCAGCAGCCAAGGGACGCGATACAATGAGCAGTTCTTC.

The chain is built from TRBV3-1 and TRBJ2-5, with unresolved D. CDR3 length: 12 residues. Trimming took 1 base from V and 2 from J, leaving 2 bases between them. The germline CDR1 and CDR2 sequences are LGHDT and YNNKEL (reference sequence). The CDR3 protein is CASSQGQETQYF. For the CDR3, the DNA is TGTGCCAGCAGCCAAGGTCAAGAGACCCAGTACTTC.

The chain employs TRBV11-2 and TRBJ2-1, with 13 positions matching TRBD2. The CDR3 is made up of 20 amino acids. The V gene's germline CDR1 is SGHAT and CDR2 FQNNGV. The ends lost 6 bases at V and 1 base at J; junction bases unmatched: 15. The CDR3 loop reads CASRLRPPILAGGSYNEQFF. DNA of the CDR3: TGTGCCAGCAGACTAAGGCCTCCCATACTAGCGGGAGGGTCCTACAATGAGCAGTTCTTC.

The chain employs TRBV12-3 or TRBV12-4 and TRBJ2-7, with 11 bases identical to TRBD2. V was clipped by 4 bases and J by 1 base; unmatched bases: 6. This CDR3 comprises 16 residues. The CDR3 sequence is CASSSLGTSGSYEQYF. The DNA for the CDR3 is TGTGCCAGCAGTTCCCTTGGGACTAGCGGTTCCTACGAGCAGTACTTC.

The V call is TRBV6-2 or TRBV6-3, the J call TRBJ2-3; D is uncertain. The CDR3 spans 15 residues. The V gene's germline CDR1 is MNHEY and CDR2 SVGEGT. Trimming stripped 1 base from V and 3 bases from J, with 11 bases between. The CDR3 bases are TGTGCCAGCAGTTACTTTGGTTCGAGTACAGATACGCAGTATTTT. This sequence encodes CASSYFGSSTDTQYF.

The chain has TRBV15 and TRBJ1-5; D gene unclear. V was shortened by 0 bases and J by 3 bases, with 21 bases between the two germline ends. The CDR3 loop spans 19 amino acids. Germline CDR1 is LNHNV and CDR2 is YYDKDF (reference sequence). Here the CDR3 DNA reads TGTGCCACCAGCAGAGATCGGGTACCCTACGGAGAGAACAATCAGCCCCAGCATTTT. This encodes CATSRDRVPYGENNQPQHF.

J is TRBJ2-1 and V is TRBV29-1; 9 nucleotides match TRBD2. The CDR3 runs 13 residues. Losses at the gene ends were 4 bases for V and 7 bases for J; bases not matched to a gene: 5. Germline lookup yields CDR1 SQVTM and CDR2 ANQGSEA. CDR3 DNA sequence: TGCAGCGTTGGGGGACTAGCCGGTAATGAGCAGTTCTTC. It specifies CSVGGLAGNEQFF.